These 28 T cell receptor beta chains originate from one sample sequenced in a study of blood T cell repertoires in COVID-19. Generated by immunoSEQ multiplex PCR, the TCRdb table keeps only in-frame clones and is missing some. The sample carries fewer than 200,000 clones, approximately 81% recorded once. Sequenced material: peripheral blood. All receptors come from a man aged 40-49 years with acute or convalescent COVID-19.

The table lists this clone with a few counts. CDR3 sequence (DNA): TGTGCCAGCAGTGCAGGAATCGATGGCTACACCTTC. It translates to CASSAGIDGYTF. The chain employs TRBV2 and TRBJ1-2, with D unclear. Per germline, CDR1 SNHLY and CDR2 FYNNEI. The V gene lost 4 bases and the J gene lost 6 bases, with 9 bases spanning the gap. This CDR3 spans 12 amino acids. Complete variable domain (other parts from reference TRBV2 and TRBJ1-2): EPEVTQTPSHQVTQMGQEVILRCVPISNHLYFYWYRQILGQKVEFLVSFYNNEISEKSEIFDDQFSVERPDGSNFTLKIRSTKLEDSAMYFCASSAGIDGYTFGSGTRLTVV.

The chain has TRBV24-1 and TRBJ1-5; no definite D call. From germline, CDR1 is KGHDR and CDR2 SFDVKD. Trimming removed 5 bases at V and 2 bases at J, with 12 bases between. CDR3 size: 15 residues. CDR3 loop: CATSAGVGGNQPQHF. The CDR3 region has the DNA TGTGCCACCAGTGCCGGGGTGGGTGGCAATCAGCCCCAGCATTTT.

V gene TRBV2 combines with J gene TRBJ2-1; TRBD1 matches at 10 bases. CDR1 is SNHLY, CDR2 FYNNEI, per germline. The CDR3 runs to 15 residues. The V segment lost 6 bases and the J segment 4 bases; nucleotides outside the gene matches: 6. This CDR3 reads CASRRDRGEYNEQFF. CDR3 nucleotide sequence: TGTGCCAGCAGACGGGACAGGGGAGAGTACAATGAGCAGTTCTTC.

This clone has only a few counts. The rearrangement joins TRBV6-5 to TRBJ1-1; TRBD1 matches 7 bases. This CDR3 contains 14 residues. Losses at the gene ends were 10 bases for V and 3 bases for J; bases not matched to a gene: 11. Germline CDR1 is MNHEY and CDR2 is SVGAGI. The CDR3 DNA follows: TGTGCCACCGCCCGGGACAGAGATTACACTGAAGCTTTCTTT. It specifies CATARDRDYTEAFF.

J is TRBJ2-7 and V is TRBV2; unclear D gene. CDR1 is SNHLY, CDR2 FYNNEI, per germline. The ends were cut back, 5 bases at V and 2 bases at J, with 10 bases in the middle. The CDR3 length is 13 residues. The CDR3 DNA reads as TGTGCCAGCAGTTATTTAGAAACCTACGAGCAGTACTTC. This sequence encodes CASSYLETYEQYF.

The chain is built from TRBV7-2 and TRBJ1-2, with D maybe TRBD1 (6 bases). The CDR3 is made up of 15 amino acids. CDR1 SGHTA and CDR2 FQGNSA come from the germline V gene. V was clipped by 5 bases and J by 5 bases, with 18 bases between them. This CDR3 reads CASSTDSTSLYGYTF. The CDR3 region has the DNA TGTGCCAGCAGCACGGACAGTACCAGTTTATATGGCTACACCTTC.

This sequence joins TRBV2 and TRBJ2-1, with 10 bases fitting TRBD1. Germline loops: CDR1 SNHLY, CDR2 FYNNEI. The CDR3 is 16 residues long. V lost 9 bases, J lost 7 bases, and 15 bases stayed unmatched. In nucleotides, the CDR3 is TGTGCCAGGGGAGGCGGGACAGGGGATGTTAGGAATGAGCAGTTCTTC. Amino acids: CARGGGTGDVRNEQFF.

This chain links TRBV6-7 with TRBJ1-2; D uncertain. TRBV6-7 falls under the ORF class, with uncertain function. This CDR3 has 13 residues. V was cut by 3 bases and J by 1 base, with 6 bases left in between. CDR3 sequence reads: CASSYADNYGYTF. In DNA form, the CDR3 reads TGTGCCAGCAGTTATGCGGATAACTATGGCTACACCTTC.

Of note for this clone: The same CDR3 arises from other DNA sequences in this sample as well. The chain couples TRBV7-3 to TRBJ1-2, with TRBD1 matching 7 bases. CDR1 and CDR2 (germline): SGHTA, FQGTGA. The CDR3 runs to 13 residues. The trim removed 5 bases at V and 2 bases at J, leaving 2 bases unmatched. CDR3 coding DNA: TGTGCCAGCAGCCCGGACAGGAACTATGGCTACACCTTC. Its protein product is CASSPDRNYGYTF.

The V call is TRBV18, the J call TRBJ1-2; possible D gene TRBD1, 5 bases. Germline values: CDR1 KGHSH, CDR2 LQKENI. The CDR3 sequence is 17 residues long. The germline V and J ends were trimmed by 2 bases and 8 bases, with 24 bases remaining between them. The CDR3 here is CASSPSGPQVPVQGYTF. CDR3 DNA: TGTGCCAGCTCACCAAGCGGGCCACAGGTCCCGGTTCAAGGCTACACCTTC.

The chain combines TRBV2 with TRBJ2-1, with 8 nucleotides matching TRBD2. The germline gives CDR1 SNHLY, CDR2 FYNNEI. This CDR3 is built from 13 residues. V was pared by 8 bases and J by 6 bases, with 6 bases of the junction left unmatched. The CDR3 reads CASLKRGLNEQFF. The DNA of the CDR3 is TGTGCCAGCTTAAAGCGGGGGCTCAATGAGCAGTTCTTC.

The chain's CDR3 is CASSEARGRQPQHF. In nucleotides, the CDR3 is TGTGCCAGCAGTGAGGCCAGGGGAAGACAGCCCCAGCATTTT. This sequence joins TRBV6-1 and TRBJ1-5; maybe TRBD1 (6 bases). Germline lookup yields CDR1 MNHNS and CDR2 SASEGT. The V and J ends lost 3 bases and 7 bases respectively, with 13 bases between them. CDR3 length: 14 residues.

The chain has TRBV7-6 and TRBJ1-5; 10 bases fit TRBD1. V shed 5 bases, J shed 5 bases, and the junction held 6 bases outside the gene matches. This CDR3 has 15 amino acids. Germline V CDR1 and CDR2: SGHVS, FNYEAQ. The CDR3 loop is CASSPGTGADQPQHF. As DNA, the CDR3 is TGTGCCAGCAGCCCCGGGACAGGGGCCGATCAGCCCCAGCATTTT.

The gene calls are TRBV30 and TRBJ1-5, with D tentatively TRBD1 (6 bases). This CDR3 spans 14 amino acids. Per germline, CDR1 GTSNPN and CDR2 SVGIG (reference sequence). Trimming pared 4 bases from V and 1 base from J, leaving 11 bases between. The CDR3, as DNA: TGTGCCTGGAATCAGGGGTCGAGCAATCAGCCCCAGCATTTT. This sequence encodes CAWNQGSSNQPQHF.

The rearrangement links TRBV7-8 to TRBJ2-7; D might be TRBD1 (6 bases). Trimming pared 5 bases from V and 3 bases from J, leaving 14 bases between. CDR3 length equals 14 residues. The V gene's germline CDR1 is SGHVS and CDR2 FQNEAQ. CDR3 in amino acids: CASSLQGTLYEQYF. DNA of the CDR3: TGTGCCAGCAGCCTACAGGGAACGCTCTACGAGCAGTACTTC.

This clone was seen more than once but under ten times. J is TRBJ1-4 and V is TRBV2, with no clear D. The germline CDR1 and CDR2 sequences are SNHLY and FYNNEI. Trimming left V 8 bases short and J 4 bases short, with 14 bases between. This CDR3 contains 14 residues. Written as DNA, the CDR3 is TGTGCCAGCGGAGTGAGTGGGTTTAATGAAAAACTGTTTTTT. It codes for CASGVSGFNEKLFF.

As DNA, the CDR3 is TGCGCCAGCAGCCCGACAGGGGGAAGCGAAAAACTGTTTTTT. This encodes CASSPTGGSEKLFF. This rearrangement joins TRBV5-1 to TRBJ1-4; 9 bases are shared with TRBD1. V trimming: 4 bases; J trimming: 8 bases; junction bases outside the gene matches: 6. Germline-derived CDR1 and CDR2 are SGHRS and YFSETQ. This CDR3 is 14 amino acids long.

The V gene is TRBV6-5, the J gene TRBJ1-1; weak D call: TRBD1 (5 bases). The CDR3 is 12 amino acids. Germline CDR1 reads MNHEY; CDR2 reads SVGAGI. Trimming pared 5 bases from V and 10 bases from J, leaving 14 bases between. The CDR3 loop reads CASSKPMGGAFF. The CDR3 DNA reads as TGTGCCAGCAGTAAACCTATGGGGGGAGCTTTCTTT.

Details on this clone: The junction and the germline gene differ at one end; a read error may be behind it. This chain joins TRBV15 and TRBJ1-2; 10 bases agree with TRBD1. CDR3 length: 16 amino acids. Germline-derived CDR1 and CDR2 are LNHNV and YYDKDF (reference sequence). The DNA for the CDR3 is TGTGCCACCAGCGAGGACAGGGGGTACGCTAAATATGGCTACACCTTC. Protein product: CATSEDRGYAKYGYTF.

The J gene is TRBJ2-5, the V gene TRBV7-9; 7 bases map to TRBD2. The CDR3 consists of 16 residues. Looked up from germline, CDR1 is SEHNR and CDR2 is FQNEAQ (reference sequence). The J segment lost 5 bases and the V segment lost 5 bases, leaving 14 bases of the junction unmatched. CDR3 amino acids: CASSSQEGRGIETQYF. The CDR3, as DNA: TGTGCCAGCAGCAGCCAAGAGGGGCGGGGGATCGAGACCCAGTACTTC.

This clone was observed a single time. V and J are TRBV28 and TRBJ2-3; a possible D gene is TRBD1 (6 bases). The CDR3 is made up of 14 amino acids. Germline V gene data show CDR1 as MDHEN and CDR2 as SYDVKM. Trimming took off 5 bases at V and 3 bases at J, with 12 bases between the two ends. CDR3 residues: CASSETGSTDTQYF. DNA of the CDR3: TGTGCCAGCAGTGAAACAGGGTCAACAGATACGCAGTATTTT.

Points on this clone: Other DNA sequences from this sample encode an identical CDR3 as well. V is TRBV18 and J is TRBJ1-5; D may be TRBD1 (5 bases). V lost 2 bases and J 4 bases, leaving 9 bases between the germline ends. CDR1 KGHSH and CDR2 LQKENI come from the germline V gene. The CDR3 contains 14 residues. CDR3 bases: TGTGCCAGCTCACCAGGACAAGCTAATCAGCCCCAGCATTTT. Translation: CASSPGQANQPQHF. Combining the CDR3 with reference TRBV18 and TRBJ1-5 gives the whole variable domain NAGVMQNPRHLVRRRGQEARLRCSPMKGHSHVYWYRQLPEEGLKFMVYLQKENIIDESGMPKERFSAEFPKEGPSILRIQQVVRGDSAAYFCASSPGQANQPQHFGDGTRLSIL.

CDR3 loop: CASSPKVRDRATRNTEAFF. The DNA for the CDR3 is TGTGCCAGCTCACCAAAAGTTCGGGACAGGGCCACAAGGAACACTGAAGCTTTCTTT. J is TRBJ1-1 and V is TRBV18, with 9 bases aligning to TRBD1. J was trimmed by 1 base and V by 2 bases; bases with no gene match: 14. The CDR3 covers 19 residues. Germline CDR1 is KGHSH and CDR2 is LQKENI.

This chain joins TRBV28 and TRBJ1-5, with TRBD1 matching over 7 bases. This CDR3 has 14 residues. V shed 6 bases and J 3 bases; nucleotides not matched to a gene: 5. Germline values: CDR1 MDHEN, CDR2 SYDVKM. The CDR3 region has the DNA TGTGCCAGCAGGCGAGGACAGGACAATCAGCCCCAGCATTTT. Protein: CASRRGQDNQPQHF.

The CDR3 is CASSPGLSSGYTF. The CDR3 nucleotides are TGTGCCAGCTCCCCGGGACTCTCAAGCGGCTACACCTTC. This chain joins TRBV18 and TRBJ1-2, with D possibly TRBD1 on 5 matching bases. Trimming took off 6 bases at V and 8 bases at J, with 16 bases between the two ends. This CDR3 is built from 13 residues. Germline-derived CDR1 and CDR2 are KGHSH and LQKENI.

J is TRBJ1-1 and V is TRBV14, with 12 bases fitting TRBD1. CDR3 size: 18 residues. The germline V gene has CDR1 SGHDN and CDR2 FVKESK. Trimming at V came to 3 bases and at J to 4 bases, leaving 12 bases not matched to a gene. The DNA for the CDR3 is TGTGCCAGCAGCCACCCTGGGACAGGGGGCGGAGGGGGCACTGAAGCTTTCTTT. Its translation is CASSHPGTGGGGGTEAFF.

This sequence joins TRBV19 and TRBJ1-2, with D perhaps TRBD1 (6 bases). The CDR3 sequence is 13 residues long. V dropped 5 bases and J dropped 4 bases, with 11 bases sitting between them. Germline V gene data show CDR1 as LNHDA and CDR2 as SQIVND (reference sequence). The CDR3 DNA is TGTGCCAGTAGTGTGGACAGACGCTATGGCTACACCTTC. Encoded protein: CASSVDRRYGYTF.

This clone was detected only a few times. The chain joins TRBV5-1 to TRBJ2-7, with 10 bases aligning to TRBD1. The V gene's germline CDR1 is SGHRS and CDR2 YFSETQ. Trimming removed 3 bases from V and 5 bases from J; junction bases left unmatched: 2. The CDR3 has 13 amino acids. CDR3 region: CASSWDRGDEQYF. The CDR3 coding sequence is TGCGCCAGCAGCTGGGACAGGGGAGACGAGCAGTACTTC.